This TCR beta chain derives from a study of CD8+ T cells in alopecia areata. The study, taken as a whole, reports: Affected lesional scalp, above all in alopecia totalis/universalis, was more clonal than normal scalp. In scalp, tofacitinib significantly decreased clonality and expanded CD8+ clones among the top 100.

cDNA prepared by RNA extraction and subsequent reverse transcription served as the template for sequencing. The table came from immunoSEQ multiplex PCR; TCRdb's copy has only in-frame clones and leaves some out. This table holds 150,000 to 200,000 clones, about 65% found once. This clone was counted a single time. The antigen is unknown. Documented treatment: oral pan-JAK inhibitor, 5-10 mg twice daily. Collection of lesional scalp punch biopsies and peripheral blood was performed in alopecia areata patients. This TCR was sampled from a human donor with alopecia areata. The specimen comprised CD4+ T cells sorted from blood, sampled around week 49, from a patient treated with tofacitinib.

CDR3 sequence: CASSVRGGYGETQYF. In DNA, the CDR3 is TGTGCCAGCAGCGTACGGGGAGGGTACGGAGAGACCCAGTACTTC. This chain uses TRBV9 with TRBJ2-5; 7 positions match TRBD2. The germline CDR1 and CDR2 sequences are SGDLS and YYNGEE. The CDR3 is 15 amino acids. V gave up 1 base and J gave up 4 bases; unmatched junction bases: 7.